This T cell receptor (beta chain) was recovered during a study of blood T cell repertoires in COVID-19. Study-level information: Sites in the United States, Italy and Spain provided acute and convalescent COVID-19 samples. T cells, B-cell-depleted T cells, or PBMCs provided the cDNA or gDNA that served as material.

Authors' processing steps: Counts of nucleated cells, estimated from reference gene primer amplification, were obtained. Using immunoSEQ multiplex PCR, the repertoire was profiled, and TCRdb retains in-frame clones only, with some absent. Clonal size and the V and J genes are those of that table, whereas D and trimming came from the DNA. Among a few hundred thousand clones listed, roughly 84% were seen once. The V and J ends lost 0 bases and 8 bases, in that order; junction bases with no gene match: 6. The CDR3 totals 13 residues. Germline loops: CDR1 SQVTM, CDR2 ANQGSEA. The chain uses TRBV29-1 and TRBJ1-2; the match to TRBD1 covers 7 bases. The receptor was isolated from a man aged 45 to 65 with active or convalescent COVID-19. The material sequenced was peripheral blood. CDR3 sequence (DNA): TGCAGCGTTGAAGATAAGAGGGGGCGGGGCTACACCTTC. This sequence encodes CSVEDKRGRGYTF. Full variable domain (outside the CDR3, taken from reference TRBV29-1 and TRBJ1-2): SAVISQKPSRDICQRGTSLTIQCQVDSQVTMMFWYRQQPGQSLTLIATANQGSEATYESGFVIDKFPISRPNLTFSTLTVSNMSPEDSSIYLCSVEDKRGRGYTFGSGTRLTVV.